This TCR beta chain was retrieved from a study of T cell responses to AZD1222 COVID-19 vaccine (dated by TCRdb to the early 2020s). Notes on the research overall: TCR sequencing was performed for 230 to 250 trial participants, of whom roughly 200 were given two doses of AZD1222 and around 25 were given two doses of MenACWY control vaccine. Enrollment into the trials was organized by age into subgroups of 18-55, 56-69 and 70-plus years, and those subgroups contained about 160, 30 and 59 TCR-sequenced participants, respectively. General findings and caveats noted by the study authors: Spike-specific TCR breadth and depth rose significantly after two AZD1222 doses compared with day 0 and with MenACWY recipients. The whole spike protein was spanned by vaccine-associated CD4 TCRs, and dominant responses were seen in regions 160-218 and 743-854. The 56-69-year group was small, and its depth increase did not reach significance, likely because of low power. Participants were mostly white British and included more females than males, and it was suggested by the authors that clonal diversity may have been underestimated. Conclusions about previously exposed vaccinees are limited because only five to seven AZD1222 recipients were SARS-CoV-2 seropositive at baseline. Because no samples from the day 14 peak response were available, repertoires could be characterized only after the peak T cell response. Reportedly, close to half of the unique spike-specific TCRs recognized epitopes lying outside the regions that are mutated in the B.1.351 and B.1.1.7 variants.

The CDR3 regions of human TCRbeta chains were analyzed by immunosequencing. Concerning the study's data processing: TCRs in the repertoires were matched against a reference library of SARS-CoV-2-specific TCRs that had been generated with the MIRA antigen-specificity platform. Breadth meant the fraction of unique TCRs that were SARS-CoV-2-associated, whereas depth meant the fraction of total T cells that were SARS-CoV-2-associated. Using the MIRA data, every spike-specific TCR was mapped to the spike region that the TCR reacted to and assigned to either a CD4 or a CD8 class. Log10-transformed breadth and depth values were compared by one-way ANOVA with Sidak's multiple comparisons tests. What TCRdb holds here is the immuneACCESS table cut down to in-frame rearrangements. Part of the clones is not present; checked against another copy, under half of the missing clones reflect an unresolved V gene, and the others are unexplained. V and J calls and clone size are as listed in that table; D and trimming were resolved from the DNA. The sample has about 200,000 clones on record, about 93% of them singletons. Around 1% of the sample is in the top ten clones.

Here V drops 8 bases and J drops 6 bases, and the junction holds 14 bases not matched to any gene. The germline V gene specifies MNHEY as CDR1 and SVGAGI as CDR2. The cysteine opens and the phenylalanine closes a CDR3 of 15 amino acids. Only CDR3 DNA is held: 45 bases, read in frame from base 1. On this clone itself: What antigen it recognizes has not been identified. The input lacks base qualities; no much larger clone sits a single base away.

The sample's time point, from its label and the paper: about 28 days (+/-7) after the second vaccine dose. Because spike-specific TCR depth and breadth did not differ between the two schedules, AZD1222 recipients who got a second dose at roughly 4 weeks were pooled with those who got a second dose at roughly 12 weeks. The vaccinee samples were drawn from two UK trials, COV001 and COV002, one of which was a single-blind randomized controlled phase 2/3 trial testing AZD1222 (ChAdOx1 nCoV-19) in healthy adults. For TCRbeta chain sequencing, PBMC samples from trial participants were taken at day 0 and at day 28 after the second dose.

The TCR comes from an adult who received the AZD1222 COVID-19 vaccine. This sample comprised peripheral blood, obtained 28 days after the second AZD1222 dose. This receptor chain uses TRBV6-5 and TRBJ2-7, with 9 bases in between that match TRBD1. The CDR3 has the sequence CASRPPGTGQGEQYF. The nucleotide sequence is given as TGTGCCAGCCGACCACCCGGGACAGGGCAAGGCGAGCAGTACTTC.